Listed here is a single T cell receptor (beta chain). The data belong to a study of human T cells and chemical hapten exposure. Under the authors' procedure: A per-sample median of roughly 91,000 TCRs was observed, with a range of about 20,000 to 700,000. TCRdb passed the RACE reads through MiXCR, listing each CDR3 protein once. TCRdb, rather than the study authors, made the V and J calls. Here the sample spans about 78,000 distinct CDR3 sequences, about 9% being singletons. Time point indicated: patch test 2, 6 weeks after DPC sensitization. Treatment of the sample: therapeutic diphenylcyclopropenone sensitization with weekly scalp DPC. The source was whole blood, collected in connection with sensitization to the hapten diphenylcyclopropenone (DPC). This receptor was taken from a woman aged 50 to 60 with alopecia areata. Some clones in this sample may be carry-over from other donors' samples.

The CDR3 here is CASRRQTDAYEQYF. The CDR3, as DNA: TGCGCCAGCAGAAGGCAAACCGACGCCTACGAGCAGTACTTC. The chain carries TRBV5-1 and TRBJ2-7; no clear D. CDR1 and CDR2 from the germline V gene are SGHRS and YFSETQ. V shed 5 bases and J shed 2 bases, with 14 bases lying between them. CDR3 length: 14 amino acids.